These 12 T cell receptor beta chains were sequenced from one sample in a study of tumor and adjacent non-tumor tissue in lung cancer. No cell sorting was done before RNA was extracted from the tissue. The library came from three nested PCR rounds adapted from ARM-PCR protocols. TCRdb redid the calling of the multiplex PCR reads with MiXCR, one entry per CDR3 protein. Of approximately 71,000 distinct CDR3 sequences detected, almost 60% appear once; the ten largest clones hold around 20%. Input material: lung tumor tissue. The receptors shown here come from a man in his forties or fifties with non-small cell lung cancer.

This clonotype was detected ten times or more. The chain joins TRBV6-2 or TRBV6-3 to TRBJ2-5, with 14 nucleotides matching TRBD2. After removal of 5 bases from V and 7 bases from J, the junction contained 6 bases not matched to a gene. The germline CDR1 and CDR2 sequences are MNHEY and SVGEGT. CDR3 size: 15 residues. The CDR3 DNA sequence: TGTGCCAGCAGTCCGGGACTAGCGGGAGTCGGGACCCAGTACTTC. Its protein product is CASSPGLAGVGTQYF.

Details on this clonotype: Since the CDR3 does not end with the conserved phenylalanine or tryptophan, this likely comes from a read error. The chain uses TRBV28 and TRBJ2-2, with D uncertain. Germline CDR1 and CDR2: MDHEN and SYDVKM. The CDR3 is made up of 13 amino acids. The V and J ends lost 5 bases and 4 bases respectively, with 8 bases between them. This CDR3 reads CASSRPPTGELFL. CDR3 nucleotides: TGTGCCAGCAGTCGCCCCCCCACCGGGGAGCTGTTTTTA.

Concerning this clonotype: This may arise from a read error, as a much more abundant clone is one base away. The chain uses TRBV6-5 and TRBJ2-2; D might be TRBD2 (6 bases). Germline V gene lookup returns CDR1 MNHEY and CDR2 SVGAGI. V lost 0 bases, J lost 3 bases, and 20 bases lay in between. The CDR3 has 19 amino acids. The CDR3 loop reads CASSYSDWTNGGYTGELFF. In nucleotides, the CDR3 is TGTGCCAGCAGTTACTCCGACTGGACTAACGGGGGTTACACCGGGGAGCTGTTTTTT.

This clonotype was seen a single time. Germline and junction disagree at one end, which may indicate a read error. The chain couples TRBV6-5 to TRBJ2-7, with a possible D match to TRBD1 (6 bases). Germline CDR1 is MNHEY and CDR2 is SVGAGI. The CDR3 loop spans 12 amino acids. The CDR3 region has the DNA TGTGCCAGCGGGACACCACCCTACGAGCAGTGCTTC. Protein sequence: CASGTPPYEQCF.

On this clonotype itself: Just one base apart from a much larger clone, this may be a read error. V and J are TRBV5-1 and TRBJ2-1, with 8 bases aligning to TRBD1. CDR3 length: 14 residues. Germline trimming cut 4 bases from V and 3 bases from J; bases unmatched to any gene: 3. Germline lookup yields CDR1 SGHRS and CDR2 YFSETQ. CDR3 sequence: CASSRGQVYNEQFF. The CDR3 nucleotides are TGCGCCAGCAGCCGGGGACAGGTCTACAATGAGCAGTTCTTC. The variable domain in full, with the rest retrieved from reference TRBV5-1 and TRBJ2-1, is KAGVTQTPRYLIKTRGQQVTLSCSPISGHRSVSWYQQTPGQGLQFLFEYFSETQRNKGNFPGRFSGRQFSNSRSEMNVSTLELGDSALYLCASSRGQVYNEQFFGPGTRLTVL.

This clonotype has only a few counts. The V call is TRBV16, the J call TRBJ1-1; D not certain. With 4 bases removed from V and 1 base from J, the gap between germline ends came to 10 bases. CDR1 and CDR2 from the germline V gene are KGHSY and FQNENV. The CDR3 runs 14 residues. As DNA, the CDR3 is TGTGCCAGCAGCCGATCGATCCGGAACACTGAAGCTTTCTTT. Encoded protein: CASSRSIRNTEAFF.

Remarks on this clonotype: Being one base from a much bigger clone, this may be a read error. V gene TRBV6-6 combines with J gene TRBJ1-5; unclear D gene. V lost 5 bases and J 0 bases, leaving 11 bases between the germline ends. This CDR3 is built from 15 residues. Germline V gene sequence: CDR1 MNHNY, CDR2 SVGAGI (reference sequence). CDR3 region: CASSPGRGSNQPQHF. The DNA for the CDR3 is TGTGCCAGCAGTCCAGGACGGGGTAGCAATCAGCCCCAGCATTTT.

Comments on this clonotype: A read error may explain this, as a much larger clone is one base away. This rearrangement joins TRBV12-3 or TRBV12-4 to TRBJ2-5; TRBD2 matches at 9 bases. The CDR3 loop spans 13 amino acids. CDR3 DNA: TGTGCCAGCAGTGGGACTAGCCAAGCGACCCAGTACTTC. This codes for CASSGTSQATQYF.

This clonotype was counted at least ten times. The rearrangement links TRBV7-8 to TRBJ2-7, with a tentative D call TRBD1 (5 bases). V lost 1 base and J lost 0, with 7 bases in between. The germline V gene encodes CDR1 SGHVS and CDR2 FQNEAQ. The CDR3 spans 14 residues. CDR3 bases: TGTGCCAGCAGCTTAGATGACAGCTCCTACGAGCAGTACTTC. Translated: CASSLDDSSYEQYF.

As concerns this clonotype: A junction end diverges from the germline sequence, so it may reflect a read error. The chain combines TRBV6-6 with TRBJ1-2; no clear D gene. There are 15 residues in the CDR3. CDR1 is MNHNY and CDR2 is SVGAGI in the germline V gene (reference sequence). The CDR3 spells CASSTPMRSNYDYTF. The CDR3 bases are TGTGCTAGCAGTACCCCGATGAGGTCCAACTATGACTACACCTTC.

A note on this clonotype: Being one base from a much bigger clone, this may be a read error. The gene calls are TRBV4-1 and TRBJ1-1; no definite D call. The CDR3 runs 15 residues. The germline gives CDR1 MGHRA, CDR2 YSYEKL. The CDR3 bases are TGCGCCAGCAGCCAATACCTCCGGGAGAACACTGAAGCTCTCTTT. This codes for CASSQYLRENTEALF.

As for this clonotype: At one of its ends the junction is not consistent with the germline gene, which may arise from a read error. V gene TRBV20-1 combines with J gene TRBJ1-5; 12 nucleotides agree with TRBD1. The germline CDR1 and CDR2 sequences are DFQATT and SNEGSKA (reference sequence). This CDR3 contains 15 residues. The CDR3 DNA reads as TGCAGTACTAGGGGGGGACAGGGGGCAGATCAGCCACAGCATTTT. This codes for CSTRGGQGADQPQHF.